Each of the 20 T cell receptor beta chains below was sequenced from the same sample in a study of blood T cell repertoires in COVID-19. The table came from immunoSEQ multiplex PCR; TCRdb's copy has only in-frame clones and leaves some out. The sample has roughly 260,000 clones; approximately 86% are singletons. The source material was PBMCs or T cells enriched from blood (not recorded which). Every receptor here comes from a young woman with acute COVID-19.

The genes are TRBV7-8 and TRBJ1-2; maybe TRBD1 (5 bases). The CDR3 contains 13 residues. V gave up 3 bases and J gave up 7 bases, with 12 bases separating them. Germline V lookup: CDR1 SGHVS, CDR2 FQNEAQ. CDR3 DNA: TGTGCCAGCAGCTTTTCGGGGGACGGTGGCTACACCTTC. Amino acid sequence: CASSFSGDGGYTF.

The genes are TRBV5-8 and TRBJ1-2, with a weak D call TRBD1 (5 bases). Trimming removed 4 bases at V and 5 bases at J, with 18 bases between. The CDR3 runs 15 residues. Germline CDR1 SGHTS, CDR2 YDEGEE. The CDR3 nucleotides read TGTGCCAGCAGCGCTGGCCGCCAGGGAAGATATGGCTACACCTTC. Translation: CASSAGRQGRYGYTF. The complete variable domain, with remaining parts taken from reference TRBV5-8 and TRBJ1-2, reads EAGVTQSPTHLIKTRGQQATLRCSPISGHTSVYWYQQALGLGLQFLLWYDEGEERNRGNFPPRFSGRQFPNYSSELNVNALELEDSALYLCASSAGRQGRYGYTFGSGTRLTVV.

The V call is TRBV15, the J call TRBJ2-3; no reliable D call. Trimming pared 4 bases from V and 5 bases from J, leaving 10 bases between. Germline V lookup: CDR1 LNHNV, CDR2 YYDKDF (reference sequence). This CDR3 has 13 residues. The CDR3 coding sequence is TGTGCCACCAGCACCCCCACAAAAGATACGCAGTATTTT. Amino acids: CATSTPTKDTQYF.

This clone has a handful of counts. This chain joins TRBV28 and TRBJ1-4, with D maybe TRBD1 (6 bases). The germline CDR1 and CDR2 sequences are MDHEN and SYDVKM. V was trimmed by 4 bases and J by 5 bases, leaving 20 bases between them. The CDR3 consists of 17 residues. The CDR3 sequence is CASSSGGAGEKNEKLFF. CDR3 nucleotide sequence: TGTGCCAGCAGTTCGGGGGGGGCAGGTGAAAAAAATGAAAAACTGTTTTTT.

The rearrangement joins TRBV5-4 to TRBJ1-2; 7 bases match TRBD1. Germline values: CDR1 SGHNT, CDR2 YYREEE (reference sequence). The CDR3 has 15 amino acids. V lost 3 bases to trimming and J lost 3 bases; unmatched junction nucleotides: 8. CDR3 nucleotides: TGTGCCAGCAGCTCCCCAGTGCAGGGGGACTATGGCTACACCTTC. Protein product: CASSSPVQGDYGYTF.

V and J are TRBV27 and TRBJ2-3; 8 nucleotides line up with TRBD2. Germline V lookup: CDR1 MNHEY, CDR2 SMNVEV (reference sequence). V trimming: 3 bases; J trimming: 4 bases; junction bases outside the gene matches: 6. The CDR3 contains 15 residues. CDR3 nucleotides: TGTGCCAGCAGTTTTCAGCGGGAGTATTCAGATACGCAGTATTTT. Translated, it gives CASSFQREYSDTQYF.

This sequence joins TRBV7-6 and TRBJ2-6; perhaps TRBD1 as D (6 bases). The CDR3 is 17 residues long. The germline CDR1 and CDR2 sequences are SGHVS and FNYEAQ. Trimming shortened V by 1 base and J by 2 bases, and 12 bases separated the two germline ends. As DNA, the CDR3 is TGTGCCAGCAGCTTAGAAGGGGCAGGGGCTGGGGCCAACGTCCTGACTTTC. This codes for CASSLEGAGAGANVLTF. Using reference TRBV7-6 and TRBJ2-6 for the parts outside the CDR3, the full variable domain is GAGVSQSPRYKVTKRGQDVALRCDPISGHVSLYWYRQALGQGPEFLTYFNYEAQQDKSGLPNDRFSAERPEGSISTLTIQRTEQRDSAMYRCASSLEGAGAGANVLTFGAGSRLTVL.

For the CDR3, the DNA is TGTGCCAGCAGTTACTCCGCGGGGCTCGGCGGGGAGCTGTTTTTT. It yields the protein CASSYSAGLGGELFF. V is TRBV6-2 or TRBV6-3 and J is TRBJ2-2; weak D call: TRBD2 (6 bases). In germline, CDR1 is MNHEY, CDR2 SVGEGT. The CDR3 is 15 residues long. The V end was cut by 0 bases, the J end by 7 bases, with 12 bases between.

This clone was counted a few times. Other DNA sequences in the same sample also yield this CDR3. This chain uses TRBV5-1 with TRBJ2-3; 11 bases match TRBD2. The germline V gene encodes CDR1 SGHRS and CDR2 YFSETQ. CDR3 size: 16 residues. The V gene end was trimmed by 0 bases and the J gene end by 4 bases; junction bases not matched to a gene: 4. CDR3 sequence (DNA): TGCGCCAGCAGCTTGGTGTTAGCGGGAGGGTCAGATACGCAGTATTTT. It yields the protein CASSLVLAGGSDTQYF.

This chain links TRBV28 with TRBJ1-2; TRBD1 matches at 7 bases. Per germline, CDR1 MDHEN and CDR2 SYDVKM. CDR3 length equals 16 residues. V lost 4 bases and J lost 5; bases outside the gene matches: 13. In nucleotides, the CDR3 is TGTGCCAGCAGTTCTGGTCCGGGACAGAGTGTTTATGGCTACACCTTC. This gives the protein CASSSGPGQSVYGYTF.

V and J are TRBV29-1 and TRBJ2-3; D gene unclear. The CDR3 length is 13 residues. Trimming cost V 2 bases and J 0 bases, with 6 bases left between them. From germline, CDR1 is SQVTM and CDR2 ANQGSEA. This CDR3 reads CSVEQVSTDTQYF. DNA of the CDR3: TGCAGCGTTGAACAGGTTAGCACAGATACGCAGTATTTT.

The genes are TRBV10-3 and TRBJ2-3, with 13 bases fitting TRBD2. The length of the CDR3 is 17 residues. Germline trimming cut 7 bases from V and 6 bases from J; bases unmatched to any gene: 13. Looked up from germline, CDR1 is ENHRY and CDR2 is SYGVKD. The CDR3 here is CAIKSGLAGALIDTQYF. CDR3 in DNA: TGTGCCATCAAGTCTGGACTAGCGGGGGCCTTGATCGATACGCAGTATTTT.

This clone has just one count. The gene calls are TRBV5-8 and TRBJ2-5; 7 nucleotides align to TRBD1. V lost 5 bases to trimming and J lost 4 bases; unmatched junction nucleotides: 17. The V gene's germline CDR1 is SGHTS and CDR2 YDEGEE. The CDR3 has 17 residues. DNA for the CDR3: TGTGCCAGCAGTTTTCGTGGACAGGCAATACGTGGAGAGACCCAGTACTTC. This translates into CASSFRGQAIRGETQYF.

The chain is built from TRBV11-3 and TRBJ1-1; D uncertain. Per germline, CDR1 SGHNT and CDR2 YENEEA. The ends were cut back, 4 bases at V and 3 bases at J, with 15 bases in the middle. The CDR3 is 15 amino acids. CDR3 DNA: TGTGCCAGCAGCTACCCTACCCGCTGTGACACTGAAGCTTTCTTT. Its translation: CASSYPTRCDTEAFF.

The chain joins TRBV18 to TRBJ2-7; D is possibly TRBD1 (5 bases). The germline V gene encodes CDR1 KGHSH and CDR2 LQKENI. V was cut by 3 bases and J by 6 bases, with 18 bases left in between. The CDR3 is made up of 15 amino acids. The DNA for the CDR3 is TGTGCCAGCTCACCGGGGCCCTCGGCCGGGCCCGAGCAGTACTTC. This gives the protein CASSPGPSAGPEQYF.

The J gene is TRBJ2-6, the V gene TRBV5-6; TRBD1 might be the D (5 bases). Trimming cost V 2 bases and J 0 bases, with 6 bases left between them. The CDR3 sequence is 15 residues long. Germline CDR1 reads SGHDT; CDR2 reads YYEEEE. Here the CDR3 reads CASSFQGSGANVLTF. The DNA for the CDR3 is TGTGCCAGCAGCTTCCAGGGCTCTGGGGCCAACGTCCTGACTTTC.

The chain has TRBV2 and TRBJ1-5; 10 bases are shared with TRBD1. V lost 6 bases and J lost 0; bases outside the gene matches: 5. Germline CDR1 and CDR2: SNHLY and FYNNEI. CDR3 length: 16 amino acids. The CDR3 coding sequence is TGTGCCAGCAGGAGGGACAGGGGTCTTAGCAATCAGCCCCAGCATTTT. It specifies CASRRDRGLSNQPQHF.

CDR3 residues: CASSIEAHPQHF. CDR3 coding DNA: TGTGCCAGTAGTATTGAGGCTCATCCCCAGCATTTT. This rearrangement joins TRBV19 to TRBJ1-5; no clear D. CDR3 length: 12 residues. The V gene's germline CDR1 is LNHDA and CDR2 SQIVND (reference sequence). V shed 3 bases and J shed 10 bases, with 10 bases lying between them.

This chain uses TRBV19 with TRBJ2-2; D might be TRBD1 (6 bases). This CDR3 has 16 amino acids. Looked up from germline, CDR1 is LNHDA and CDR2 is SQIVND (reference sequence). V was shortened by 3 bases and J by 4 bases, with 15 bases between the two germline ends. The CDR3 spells CASSIIGTRGTGELFF. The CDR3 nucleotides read TGTGCCAGTAGTATTATAGGGACACGGGGCACCGGGGAGCTGTTTTTT. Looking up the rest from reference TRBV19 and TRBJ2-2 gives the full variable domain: DGGITQSPKYLFRKEGQNVTLSCEQNLNHDAMYWYRQDPGQGLRLIYYSQIVNDFQKGDIAEGYSVSREKKESFPLTVTSAQKNPTAFYLCASSIIGTRGTGELFFGEGSRLTVL.

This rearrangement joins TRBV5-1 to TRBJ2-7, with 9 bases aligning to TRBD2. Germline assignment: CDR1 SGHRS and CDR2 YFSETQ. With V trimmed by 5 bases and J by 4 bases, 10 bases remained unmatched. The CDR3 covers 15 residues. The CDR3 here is CASRASASGTYEQYF. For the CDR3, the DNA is TGCGCCAGCAGGGCCTCAGCTAGCGGGACTTACGAGCAGTACTTC.